One sample yielded the 32 T cell receptor beta chains listed below, sequenced in a study of tumor-infiltrating lymphocytes in primary liver carcinoma. A constant-region primer served to make TCR beta cDNA from about 490 ng total RNA. Employing slightly modified ARM-PCR, three nested multiplex PCR rounds were run, and these gave rise to the TCR beta libraries. The first two PCR rounds, around 10 cycles each, used TRBV1-TRBV30 forward primers and a C-beta reverse primer. TCRdb recomputed calls from the multiplex PCR reads with MiXCR, one row per CDR3 protein. This sample carries roughly 120,000 distinct CDR3 sequences, around 60% of them seen once, and the ten largest clones take approximately 8.9%. From unsorted bulk tissue weighing roughly 17-34 mg, DNA and RNA were co-extracted. Material: liver tumor tissue from sampling region 3. Indicated subset: tumor region T3, left-lateral pole. The receptors were sampled from a woman in her sixties with primary liver carcinoma and hepatitis B virus infection.

Of note for this clonotype: The junction does not match germline at one end; this may be a read error. This chain connects TRBV7-2 to TRBJ2-1; D remains unclear. CDR3 size: 15 residues. Germline V gene lookup returns CDR1 SGHTA and CDR2 FQGNSA. CDR3 nucleotides: TGTGCCAGCAGCTCGACACCGAACTACTACAATGAGCAGTTGTTC. This translates into CASSSTPNYYNEQLF.

With respect to this clonotype: This CDR3 fails to terminate in the conserved phenylalanine or tryptophan, so it likely reflects a read error. The chain uses TRBV29-1 and TRBJ2-7; D gene ambiguous. V was cut by 4 bases and J by 3 bases, with 10 bases left in between. The CDR3 has 12 residues. Germline values: CDR1 SQVTM, CDR2 ANQGSEA. The CDR3 nucleotides read TGCAGCGTTGGGCAAGGGATCTACGAGCAGTACTTA. This codes for CSVGQGIYEQYL.

On this clonotype: This clone may be a read error of a much larger clone one base away. The chain couples TRBV6-1 to TRBJ1-6; no clear D gene. Between the trimmed V and J ends, which lost 0 bases and 7 bases, there was a span of 13 bases. The CDR3 covers 16 residues. Germline V CDR1 and CDR2: MNHNS, SASEGT. CDR3 nucleotides: TGTGCCAGCAGTGAAGCTTGGGTCACCGTAAATTCACCCCTCCACTTT. Amino acids: CASSEAWVTVNSPLHF.

On this clonotype itself: This may be a read error, as it is one base from a much larger clone. V and J are TRBV12-3 or TRBV12-4 and TRBJ1-6; D gene unclear. The V end lost 6 bases, the J end lost 9 bases, and 12 bases lay between the germline ends. The CDR3 runs to 13 residues. The CDR3 spells CASRPDWASPLHF. Written as DNA, the CDR3 is TGTGCCAGCAGACCGGACTGGGCTTCACCCCTCCACTTT.

On this clonotype itself: A read error may account for a junction end that differs from germline. The chain recombines TRBV11-3 with TRBJ2-5; no reliable D call. The CDR3 totals 16 residues. Looked up from germline, CDR1 is SGHNT and CDR2 is YENEEA. The DNA for the CDR3 is TGTGCCAGCAGCCCCCCCATGGGCGGACGGCAAGAGATCCAGTATTTC. It yields the protein CASSPPMGGRQEIQYF. The full variable domain, with the rest looked up from reference TRBV11-3 and TRBJ2-5, is EAGVVQSPRYKIIEKKQPVAFWCNPISGHNTLYWYLQNLGQGPELLIRYENEEAVDDSQLPKDRFSAERLKGVDSTLKIQPAELGDSAVYLCASSPPMGGRQEIQYFGPGTRLLVL.

J is TRBJ1-1 and V is TRBV18; tentatively, D is TRBD1 (5 bases). CDR3 length: 16 amino acids. With 1 base removed from V and 0 bases from J, the gap between germline ends came to 12 bases. Germline lookup yields CDR1 KGHSH and CDR2 LQKENI. Written as DNA, the CDR3 is TGTGCCAGCTCACCACTAACCGGGGCCTTGAACACTGAAGCTTTCTTT. As protein: CASSPLTGALNTEAFF. Based on the CDR3 plus reference TRBV18 and TRBJ1-1, the full variable domain is NAGVMQNPRHLVRRRGQEARLRCSPMKGHSHVYWYRQLPEEGLKFMVYLQKENIIDESGMPKERFSAEFPKEGPSILRIQQVVRGDSAAYFCASSPLTGALNTEAFFGQGTRLTVV.

Comment on this clonotype: This may arise from a read error, as a much more abundant clone is one base away. The limits of the CDR3 on the DNA are not certain, so only TCRdb's listed CDR3 is given. This sequence joins TRBV29-1 and TRBJ1-2; no DNA check was done on the table's D call, TRBD1. The CDR3 region is 12 residues in length, termini included. The germline V gene has CDR1 SQVTM and CDR2 ANQGSEA. CDR3 residues: CSAGDSNYGCTF.

This clonotype was picked up many times. This rearrangement joins TRBV5-4 to TRBJ2-5, with 12 bases identical to TRBD2. The ends lost 6 bases at V and 1 base at J; junction bases unmatched: 4. The germline gives CDR1 SGHNT, CDR2 YYREEE (reference sequence). This CDR3 has 15 amino acids. This chain's CDR3 is CASMPGLAGQETQYF. The CDR3 DNA reads TGTGCCAGCATGCCGGGACTAGCGGGCCAAGAGACCCAGTACTTC.

This chain connects TRBV6-6 to TRBJ2-7; D is unresolved. Trimming stripped 10 bases from V and 3 bases from J, with 10 bases between. The CDR3 runs 11 residues. From germline, CDR1 is MNHNY and CDR2 SVGAGI (reference sequence). CDR3 sequence reads: CANGRVYEQYF. CDR3 nucleotide sequence: TGTGCCAACGGCCGGGTCTACGAGCAGTACTTC.

About this clonotype itself: The CDR3 carries no conserved terminal phenylalanine or tryptophan, so it likely arises from a read error. The chain joins TRBV11-2 to TRBJ2-4; D is ambiguous. The ends were cut back, 4 bases at V and 8 bases at J, with 15 bases in the middle. Germline assignment: CDR1 SGHAT and CDR2 FQNNGV. The CDR3 is made up of 14 amino acids. CDR3 nucleotides: TGTGCCAGCAGCTCCCGACCAGGAGCAGACATTCAGTACTCC. It translates to CASSSRPGADIQYS.

To note about this clonotype: Possible read error: a much larger clone is one base away. The J gene is TRBJ1-2, the V gene TRBV28, with D possibly matching TRBD1 (5 bases). V was cut by 3 bases and J by 8 bases, with 16 bases left in between. The CDR3 sequence is 14 residues long. Germline V gene data show CDR1 as MDHEN and CDR2 as SYDVKM. CDR3 residues: CASSFGTTAWGYTF. CDR3 DNA: TGTGCCAGCAGTTTTGGGACCACTGCGTGGGGCTACACCTTC.

In its sample, this clonotype was seen many times. The V gene is TRBV11-2, the J gene TRBJ2-1; 8 nucleotides align to TRBD2. The CDR3 totals 19 residues. Losses at the gene ends were 3 bases for V and 0 bases for J; bases not matched to a gene: 13. Looked up from germline, CDR1 is SGHAT and CDR2 is FQNNGV. The CDR3 loop reads CASSLQTSALGVSYNEQFF. Here the CDR3 DNA reads TGTGCCAGCAGCTTGCAGACTAGCGCCTTAGGGGTCTCCTACAATGAGCAGTTCTTC. The whole variable domain, remainder taken from reference TRBV11-2 and TRBJ2-1, is EAGVAQSPRYKIIEKRQSVAFWCNPISGHATLYWYQQILGQGPKLLIQFQNNGVVDDSQLPKDRFSAERLKGVDSTLKIQPAKLEDSAVYLCASSLQTSALGVSYNEQFFGPGTRLTVL.

In its sample, this clonotype was seen many times. The chain links TRBV6-2 or TRBV6-3 to TRBJ2-2; TRBD2 aligns across 11 bases. CDR3 length: 16 amino acids. Germline V lookup: CDR1 MNHEY, CDR2 SVGEGT. V was pared by 6 bases and J by 0 bases, with 3 bases of the junction left unmatched. In DNA, the CDR3 is TGTGCCAGCAGAAGACTAGCGGGATCGAACACCGGGGAGCTGTTTTTT. This codes for CASRRLAGSNTGELFF.

In regard to this clonotype: The limits of the CDR3 on the DNA are not certain, so only TCRdb's listed CDR3 is given. V gene TRBV11-2 combines with J gene TRBJ1-5. Germline assignment: CDR1 SGHAT and CDR2 FQNNGV. The CDR3 adds up to 13 amino acids, both ends counted. The CDR3 here is CAISRDRNLHQHF.

This clonotype appeared many times. This chain links TRBV10-2 with TRBJ1-1, with D perhaps matching TRBD1 (5 bases). CDR1 and CDR2 (germline): WSHSY, SAAADI. The CDR3 loop spans 14 amino acids. Trimming removed 0 bases at V and 3 bases at J, with 8 bases between. The CDR3 spells CASSESRGDTEAFF. The CDR3 coding sequence is TGCGCCAGCAGTGAGTCGCGGGGGGACACTGAAGCTTTCTTT.

This clonotype showed up many times. The gene calls are TRBV4-1 and TRBJ2-5, with 7 bases matching TRBD2. Germline values: CDR1 MGHRA, CDR2 YSYEKL. V lost 4 bases, J lost 2 bases, and 4 bases stayed unmatched. CDR3 length equals 14 residues. Here the CDR3 reads CASSPGTIQETQYF. The CDR3 coding sequence is TGCGCCAGCAGCCCCGGGACTATTCAAGAGACCCAGTACTTC.

Comments on this clonotype: Likely a read error: the CDR3 ends without its conserved phenylalanine or tryptophan. This sequence joins TRBV6-5 and TRBJ1-2; D possibly corresponds to TRBD1 (6 bases). Per germline, CDR1 MNHEY and CDR2 SVGAGI. Trimming left V 5 bases short and J 3 bases short, with 19 bases between. The CDR3 runs 16 residues. In DNA form, the CDR3 reads TGTGCCAGCAGTCCCGACGGGGGGCGATTCTACTATGGCTACACCCTC. Residues: CASSPDGGRFYYGYTL.

This clonotype was recorded a few times. This chain links TRBV2 with TRBJ2-2; TRBD1 matches 7 bases. The CDR3 has 14 residues. CDR1 and CDR2 from the germline V gene are SNHLY and FYNNEI. The V and J ends lost 7 bases and 1 base, in that order; junction bases with no gene match: 3. CDR3 sequence (DNA): TGTGCCAGCACGACAGGGAAGAACACCGGGGAGCTGTTTTTT. Encoded protein: CASTTGKNTGELFF.

This clonotype was detected only once. A junction boundary mismatches the germline segment, possibly from a read error. The genes are TRBV6-2 or TRBV6-3 and TRBJ1-5; maybe TRBD1 (5 bases). The CDR3 runs 16 residues. From germline, CDR1 is MNHEY and CDR2 SVGEGT. The CDR3 nucleotides are TGTGCCAGCAGCCCAAGTAGGGGAAGGAACCATCAGCCCCAGCCTTTT. It codes for CASSPSRGRNHQPQPF.

Turning to this clonotype: A read error may be the cause here, since a much bigger clone is one base away. The rearrangement uses TRBV7-9 and TRBJ1-3; 7 bases are shared with TRBD1. CDR1 is SEHNR, CDR2 FQNEAQ, per germline (reference sequence). CDR3 length: 14 amino acids. V was clipped by 6 bases and J by 3 bases; unmatched bases: 5. The CDR3 coding sequence is TGTGCCAGCAGATCGGACAGGCATGGAAACACCATATATTTT. It encodes CASRSDRHGNTIYF.

This sequence joins TRBV20-1 and TRBJ2-1, with no clear D. This CDR3 is built from 16 residues. The germline V gene encodes CDR1 DFQATT and CDR2 SNEGSKA (reference sequence). V dropped 2 bases and J dropped 0 bases, with 14 bases sitting between them. CDR3 loop: CSARSIGYNSYNEQFF. CDR3 nucleotide sequence: TGCAGTGCTAGAAGTATTGGGTACAACTCCTACAATGAGCAGTTCTTC.

This clonotype was observed once. A read error may be the cause here, since a much bigger clone is one base away. The V gene is TRBV7-8, the J gene TRBJ2-5; 7 bases match TRBD2. This CDR3 comprises 16 residues. Germline V CDR1 and CDR2: SGHVS, FQNEAQ. The CDR3 DNA is TGTACCAGCAGCTTGTGGGCGCGGGAGATGGTAGAGACCCAGTACTTC. This codes for CTSSLWAREMVETQYF.

Comments on this clonotype: The CDR3 does not end in the conserved phenylalanine or tryptophan, so this is likely a read error. The DNA is left out, because the CDR3 cannot be placed on it with certainty; the CDR3 is given as TCRdb lists it. The chain has TRBV28 and TRBJ2-2; TRBD1, as called in the table, went unchecked against the DNA. The CDR3 sequence runs 16 residues, both termini included. Germline V lookup: CDR1 MDHEN, CDR2 SYDVKM. CDR3 in amino acids: CASRDLDRPNTGELSL.

The rearrangement uses TRBV11-2 and TRBJ2-7, with TRBD1 matching over 7 bases. Germline trimming cut 7 bases from V and 2 bases from J; bases unmatched to any gene: 5. Germline V CDR1 and CDR2: SGHAT, FQNNGV. The CDR3 consists of 13 residues. CDR3 sequence: CASTRTGAYEQYF. The CDR3 nucleotides are TGTGCCAGCACCCGAACAGGGGCCTACGAGCAGTACTTC.

Turning to this clonotype: A single base separates this from a much larger clone, so it may be a read error. The chain recombines TRBV7-8 with TRBJ2-3, with D unclear. Per germline, CDR1 SGHVS and CDR2 FQNEAQ. Trimming removed 2 bases at V and 0 bases at J, with 6 bases between. The CDR3 spans 14 residues. This CDR3 is CASSLPNSTDTQYF. In nucleotides, the CDR3 is TGTGCCAGCAGCTTACCAAACAGCACAGATACGCAGTATTTT.

This clonotype was seen only once. The junction and the germline gene differ at one end; a read error may be behind it. The V and J genes are TRBV11-2 and TRBJ2-5; D remains ambiguous. This CDR3 has 12 amino acids. Germline CDR1 and CDR2: SGHAT and FQNNGV. The CDR3 nucleotides are TGTTCCAGCAGCCGCCTAGGGGAGACCCAGTACTTC. Translated: CSSSRLGETQYF.

The J gene is TRBJ2-1, the V gene TRBV20-1, with D perhaps being TRBD1 or TRBD2 (6 bases each). The V gene's germline CDR1 is DFQATT and CDR2 SNEGSKA (reference sequence). CDR3 length equals 15 residues. Trimming took 7 bases from V and 5 from J, leaving 21 bases between them. CDR3 sequence reads: CSVTKGGVSHNEQFF. DNA of the CDR3: TGCAGTGTTACTAAGGGGGGAGTAAGTCACAATGAGCAGTTCTTC.

V is TRBV28 and J is TRBJ1-5; D not certain. This CDR3 comprises 14 residues. Trimming cost V 7 bases and J 7 bases, with 17 bases left between them. Germline V gene sequence: CDR1 MDHEN, CDR2 SYDVKM. The CDR3: CASTPGSRGQPQHF. The CDR3 DNA reads as TGTGCCAGCACTCCGGGGTCGCGGGGACAGCCCCAGCATTTT. The full variable domain, in which reference TRBV28 and TRBJ1-5 provide the parts outside the CDR3, is DVKVTQSSRYLVKRTGEKVFLECVQDMDHENMFWYRQDPGLGLRLIYFSYDVKMKEKGDIPEGYSVSREKKERFSLILESASTNQTSMYLCASTPGSRGQPQHFGDGTRLSIL.

Details on this clonotype: No DNA is shown, since the ends of the CDR3 on it are uncertain; the CDR3 is the one TCRdb lists. V is TRBV11-2 and J is TRBJ2-1; TRBD1, the D gene given by the table, was not confirmed from the DNA. The germline gives CDR1 SGHAT, CDR2 FQNNGV. The CDR3 contains 23 residues when both ends are counted. CDR3: CASSLDRGDTQYFGPGINNEQFF.

This clonotype was seen at least ten times. The V gene is TRBV7-8, the J gene TRBJ1-1, with D possibly being TRBD1 (6 bases). The CDR3 contains 17 residues. Germline loops: CDR1 SGHVS, CDR2 FQNEAQ. Trimming shortened V by 2 bases and J by 5 bases, and 21 bases separated the two germline ends. DNA of the CDR3: TGTGCCAGCAGCTTAACCGGGGGCAGGGGTTTAAGGACTGAAGCTTTCTTT. Its protein product is CASSLTGGRGLRTEAFF.

This clonotype was seen just once. Germline and junction disagree at one end, which may indicate a read error. V gene TRBV29-1 combines with J gene TRBJ2-3, with TRBD2 as a possible D gene (5 bases). Per the germline V gene, CDR1 is SQVTM and CDR2 is ANQGSEA. This CDR3 contains 12 residues. In nucleotides, the CDR3 is TGCAGCCTGATTAGCGCCGGAGATACGCAGTATTTC. Translating it yields CSLISAGDTQYF.

Worth noting for this clonotype: A much larger clone differs by one base, so this may be a read error. The chain employs TRBV29-1 and TRBJ2-1, with 8 bases that match TRBD1. The CDR3 covers 16 residues. CDR1 and CDR2 from the germline V gene are SQVTM and ANQGSEA. The DNA for the CDR3 is TGCAGCGCCCCAGCTGGGAACAGGGGGTCCTACAGTGAGCAGTTCTTC. Residues: CSAPAGNRGSYSEQFF.